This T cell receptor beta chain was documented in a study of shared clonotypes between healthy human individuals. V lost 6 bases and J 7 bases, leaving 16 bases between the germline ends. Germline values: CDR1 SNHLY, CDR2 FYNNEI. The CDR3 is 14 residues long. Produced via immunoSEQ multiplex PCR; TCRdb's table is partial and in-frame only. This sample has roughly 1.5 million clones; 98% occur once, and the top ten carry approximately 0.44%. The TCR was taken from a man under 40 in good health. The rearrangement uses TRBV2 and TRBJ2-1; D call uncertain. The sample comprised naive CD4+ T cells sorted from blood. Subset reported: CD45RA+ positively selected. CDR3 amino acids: CASRDPRHMNEQFF. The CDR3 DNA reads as TGTGCCAGCAGGGACCCACGACACATGAATGAGCAGTTCTTC.